The 4 T cell receptor beta chains reported below all come from one sample, sequenced in a study of cytomegalovirus exposure and HLA in healthy donors (dated by TCRdb to about 2017). Library creation used the immunoSEQ multiplex PCR assay. For the multiplex PCR, a mixture combining 60 forward primers for TCR Vbeta segments and 13 reverse primers for TCR Jbeta segments was used. Not all clones reach the TCRdb copy of this immuneACCESS table, which keeps in-frame sequences only. Checked studies attribute under half of the gap to unresolved V genes and leave the rest unexplained. The sample table contains about 230,000 clones; only one count was recorded for approximately 85% of them. The ten largest make up roughly 0.22% of the sample. The sequenced sample consisted of PBMCs. Receptor source: a girl aged 2 to 9 in good health and CMV-seronegative.

The CDR3 DNA is TGTGCCAGCAGACTGACAGGGGCGCCTTATGGCTACACCTTC. Protein: CASRLTGAPYGYTF. This chain links TRBV6-5 with TRBJ1-2; 8 bases are shared with TRBD1. There are 14 residues in the CDR3. Trimming at V came to 6 bases and at J to 5 bases, leaving 8 bases not matched to a gene. Per the germline V gene, CDR1 is MNHEY and CDR2 is SVGAGI.

CDR3 bases: TGTGCCAGCAGCTCAGGAAGCTCCTACGAGCAGTACTTC. This translates into CASSSGSSYEQYF. The rearrangement links TRBV5-4 to TRBJ2-7; D remains ambiguous. Germline loops: CDR1 SGHNT, CDR2 YYREEE (reference sequence). V was pared by 3 bases and J by 0 bases, with 7 bases between. There are 13 residues in the CDR3.

This chain connects TRBV4-1 to TRBJ2-3; the D gene is possibly TRBD2 (6 bases). Germline V gene data show CDR1 as MGHRA and CDR2 as YSYEKL. The V and J ends lost 8 bases and 0 bases respectively, with 21 bases between them. The length of the CDR3 is 17 residues. The CDR3 is CASARVLGGVSTDTQYF. For the CDR3, the DNA is TGCGCCAGCGCCAGGGTCTTGGGAGGAGTGAGCACAGATACGCAGTATTTT.

This clone appeared once. CDR3 coding DNA: TGTGCCAGCAGCCCCATTGGGACAGGGGCTCCCTACGAGCAGTACTTC. This gives the protein CASSPIGTGAPYEQYF. V gene TRBV11-2 combines with J gene TRBJ2-7; 10 nucleotides match TRBD1. Per the germline V gene, CDR1 is SGHAT and CDR2 is FQNNGV. The V gene end was trimmed by 5 bases and the J gene end by 2 bases; junction bases not matched to a gene: 9. This CDR3 contains 16 residues.